Following are 21 T cell receptor beta chains from one sample sequenced in a study of blood T cells in healthy people across ages (dated by TCRdb to between 2014 and 2017). The protocol used for the library was 5' RACE. The sequencer was an Illumina HiSeq 2500. A second roughly 6 to 11 cycle PCR used a sample-barcoded 5' primer and a J-beta primer mix. The public sequencing data were trimmed at Q25 with fastp and processed into clonotypes with MiXCR by TCRdb, which kept only in-frame beta chains. Every distinct CDR3 protein forms one entry, paired with its most common genes and DNA. A total of 800,000 to 950,000 distinct CDR3 sequences appear in this sample, under 35% of them only once. Roughly a tenth of the sample comes from the top ten. Separately, the same data were catalogued under a study of T cells of mothers and their children.

The sample consisted of blood. Receptor source: a woman aged 40 to 49 in good health.

The V gene is TRBV6-2 or TRBV6-3, the J gene TRBJ2-7, with D maybe TRBD1 (6 bases). Germline values: CDR1 MNHEY, CDR2 SVGEGT. Trimming removed 0 bases from V and 3 bases from J, with 12 bases in between. The CDR3 totals 15 residues. This CDR3 is CASSYSIGDNYEQYF. The CDR3 nucleotides are TGTGCCAGCAGTTACTCGATTGGGGACAACTACGAGCAGTACTTC.

The CDR3, as DNA: TGTGCCGGCGGCAAAGGGGAATGGGGCACTGAAGCTTTCTTT. Translation: CAGGKGEWGTEAFF. The rearrangement links TRBV25-1 to TRBJ1-1; D is perhaps TRBD1 (5 bases). CDR3 length: 14 amino acids. V lost 11 bases, J lost 4 bases, and 20 bases lay in between. Germline V CDR1 and CDR2: MGHDK, SYGVNS. The full variable domain, rest sourced from reference TRBV25-1 and TRBJ1-1, is EADIYQTPRYLVIGTGKKITLECSQTMGHDKMYWYQQDPGMELHLIHYSYGVNSTEKGDLSSESTVSRIRTEHFPLTLESARPSHTSQYLCAGGKGEWGTEAFFGQGTRLTVV.

The chain links TRBV28 to TRBJ1-6; possible D gene TRBD1, 5 bases. Germline V CDR1 and CDR2: MDHEN, SYDVKM. The CDR3 loop spans 16 amino acids. Trimming shortened V by 6 bases and J by 8 bases, and 20 bases separated the two germline ends. The CDR3 here is CASSFPRGGFDSPLHF. CDR3 bases: TGTGCCAGCAGCTTCCCTCGGGGGGGGTTTGATTCACCCCTCCACTTT.

The chain employs TRBV3-1 and TRBJ2-3; 8 bases are a match to TRBD2. The germline gives CDR1 LGHDT, CDR2 YNNKEL (reference sequence). The ends lost 0 bases at V and 1 base at J; junction bases unmatched: 6. The CDR3 consists of 17 residues. CDR3 in amino acids: CASSQDIGGAGTDTQYF. The DNA for the CDR3 is TGTGCCAGCAGCCAAGATATCGGGGGGGCCGGCACAGATACGCAGTATTTT.

The DNA for the CDR3 is TGCGCCAGCAGCCCGAAAACGACCCTAACAAGAGGAAAACTGTTTTTT. It encodes CASSPKTTLTRGKLFF. This chain links TRBV5-1 with TRBJ1-4; D is ambiguous. V was clipped by 4 bases and J by 10 bases, with 23 bases between them. Germline loops: CDR1 SGHRS, CDR2 YFSETQ. There are 16 residues in the CDR3.

This clonotype was found a few times. V and J are TRBV5-6 and TRBJ2-1, with 8 bases identical to TRBD1. Germline loops: CDR1 SGHDT, CDR2 YYEEEE. V was pared by 4 bases and J by 0 bases, with 6 bases of the junction left unmatched. The CDR3 contains 16 residues. CDR3 in amino acids: CASSRGQVSSYNEQFF. In DNA, the CDR3 is TGTGCCAGCAGCAGGGGACAGGTGAGCTCCTACAATGAGCAGTTCTTC.

This clonotype was seen a handful of times. The junction departs from germline at one end; a sequencing error may be responsible. V gene TRBV5-1 combines with J gene TRBJ1-1; 7 bases fit TRBD1. Germline values: CDR1 SGHRS, CDR2 YFSETQ. This CDR3 has 19 residues. CDR3 bases: TGTGCCAGCAGCTTGGCCCCCACAGGGGCGGGGGCATCCTCCACTGAAGCTTTCTTT. As protein: CASSLAPTGAGASSTEAFF.

V gene TRBV7-2 combines with J gene TRBJ2-4; D is unclear. The J call may be wrong; the DNA end is better matched by TRBJ2-7. The CDR3 extends over 15 amino acids. Per germline, CDR1 SGHTA and CDR2 FQGNSA. The DNA for the CDR3 is TGTGCCAGCAGGAACGGCGAATGGGGTGTCTACGAGCAGTACTTC. Translating it yields CASRNGEWGVYEQYF.

This clonotype was recorded at least ten times. The CDR3 loop reads CASSRSRNNGYTF. The CDR3 coding sequence is TGCGCCAGCAGCCGCTCGAGGAATAATGGCTACACCTTC. This rearrangement joins TRBV4-1 to TRBJ1-2, with no clear D. The CDR3 length is 13 residues. The V gene lost 4 bases and the J gene lost 6 bases, with 12 bases spanning the gap. In germline, CDR1 is MGHRA, CDR2 YSYEKL.

The chain couples TRBV18 to TRBJ1-1; D may be TRBD1 (5 bases). Germline V lookup: CDR1 KGHSH, CDR2 LQKENI. This CDR3 comprises 13 residues. The V and J ends lost 6 bases and 2 bases respectively, with 10 bases between them. The CDR3 loop is CASSDRINTEAFF. CDR3 DNA: TGTGCCAGCTCCGACAGAATAAACACTGAAGCTTTCTTT.

This clonotype has more than one count but fewer than ten. The chain uses TRBV3-1 and TRBJ1-2; D gene unclear. The CDR3 totals 13 residues. V was shortened by 1 base and J by 4 bases, with 7 bases between the two germline ends. Germline CDR1 is LGHDT and CDR2 is YNNKEL (reference sequence). CDR3 sequence (DNA): TGTGCCAGCAGCCAAGTCGAAAGCTATGGCTACACCTTC. Translated, it gives CASSQVESYGYTF.

This clonotype was counted many times. The genes are TRBV9 and TRBJ1-2; D uncertain. The CDR3 is 13 residues long. Per germline, CDR1 SGDLS and CDR2 YYNGEE. V lost 0 bases to trimming and J lost 7 bases, with 10 bases between them. CDR3 loop: CASSVVVDGGYTF. The CDR3 nucleotides are TGTGCCAGCAGCGTAGTAGTTGATGGTGGCTACACCTTC.

This clonotype was recorded many times. V usage is TRBV18 and J usage is TRBJ1-6; TRBD1 matches 7 bases. CDR1 is KGHSH and CDR2 is LQKENI in the germline V gene. The CDR3 extends over 16 amino acids. V lost 3 bases and J lost 0; bases outside the gene matches: 2. DNA of the CDR3: TGTGCCAGCTCACCGACAGGGAGCTCCTATAATTCACCCCTCCACTTT. Encoded protein: CASSPTGSSYNSPLHF.

This clonotype was recorded many times. The V gene is TRBV10-3, the J gene TRBJ1-2; D is unclear. The CDR3 runs 12 residues. The germline CDR1 and CDR2 sequences are ENHRY and SYGVKD. The V end was cut by 6 bases, the J end by 2 bases, with 7 bases between. The CDR3 nucleotides are TGTGCCATCAGCCCGCGGAACTATGGCTACACCTTC. It specifies CAISPRNYGYTF.

The chain recombines TRBV18 with TRBJ1-4, with D possibly TRBD1 on 5 matching bases. There are 17 residues in the CDR3. V was trimmed by 5 bases and J by 0 bases, leaving 16 bases between them. CDR1 KGHSH and CDR2 LQKENI come from the germline V gene. CDR3 bases: TGTGCCAGCTCATCCACGACAGTGACAGCAACTAATGAAAAACTGTTTTTT. This sequence encodes CASSSTTVTATNEKLFF.

This clonotype was counted ten times or more. The V and J genes are TRBV11-1 and TRBJ2-6; 9 bases line up with TRBD1. V dropped 3 bases and J dropped 0; count of bases not matched to a gene: 3. Germline CDR1 reads SGHAT; CDR2 reads FQDESV (reference sequence). The CDR3 is 17 residues long. DNA of the CDR3: TGTGCCAGCAGCTTCGAGACAGGGGGCTCTGGGGCCAACGTCCTGACTTTC. As protein: CASSFETGGSGANVLTF. Full variable domain (outside the CDR3, taken from reference TRBV11-1 and TRBJ2-6): EAEVAQSPRYKITEKSQAVAFWCDPISGHATLYWYRQILGQGPELLVQFQDESVVDDSQLPKDRFSAERLKGVDSTLKIQPAELGDSAMYLCASSFETGGSGANVLTFGAGSRLTVL.

The CDR3 nucleotides are TGCGCCAGCAGCCAGGCGGGACAGAACACTGAAGCTTTCTTT. As protein: CASSQAGQNTEAFF. The chain employs TRBV4-1 and TRBJ1-1; tentatively, D is TRBD1 (6 bases). The CDR3 spans 14 residues. CDR1 MGHRA and CDR2 YSYEKL come from the germline V gene. With 3 bases removed from V and 1 base from J, the gap between germline ends came to 9 bases.

This chain links TRBV7-3 with TRBJ2-2, with a tentative D call TRBD2 (6 bases). Trimming removed 1 base at V and 0 bases at J, with 18 bases between. Germline CDR1 is SGHTA and CDR2 is FQGTGA. The CDR3 spans 19 residues. CDR3: CASSLSPARGTTNTGELFF. The CDR3 region has the DNA TGTGCCAGCAGCTTAAGCCCCGCCCGGGGGACCACGAACACCGGGGAGCTGTTTTTT.

A word on this clonotype: A much larger clone sits a single nucleotide away, making a read error possible. The V and J genes are TRBV7-2 and TRBJ2-1, with 10 bases identical to TRBD2. Per the germline V gene, CDR1 is SGHTA and CDR2 is FQGNSA. The CDR3 extends over 16 amino acids. The CDR3: CAGSVTSGRSYNEQFF. The DNA for the CDR3 is TGTGCCGGCAGCGTGACTAGCGGGCGGTCCTACAATGAGCAGTTCTTC.

DNA for the CDR3: TGTGCCAGCAGCTTAGGGTCTCTCGAGCAGTTCTTC. This sequence encodes CASSLGSLEQFF. The chain has TRBV7-6 and TRBJ2-1; D is undetermined. V lost 1 base to trimming and J lost 10 bases, with 8 bases between them. Germline lookup yields CDR1 SGHVS and CDR2 FNYEAQ. The CDR3 runs 12 residues.

This clonotype was counted ten times or more. The J gene is TRBJ2-7, the V gene TRBV29-1; possibly TRBD2 for D (6 bases). The CDR3 is made up of 12 amino acids. Germline V CDR1 and CDR2: SQVTM, ANQGSEA. The V and J ends lost 6 bases and 6 bases respectively, with 15 bases between them. CDR3 sequence reads: CSVRAGNAEQYF. The CDR3 DNA reads TGCAGCGTAAGGGCGGGGAACGCCGAGCAGTACTTC.